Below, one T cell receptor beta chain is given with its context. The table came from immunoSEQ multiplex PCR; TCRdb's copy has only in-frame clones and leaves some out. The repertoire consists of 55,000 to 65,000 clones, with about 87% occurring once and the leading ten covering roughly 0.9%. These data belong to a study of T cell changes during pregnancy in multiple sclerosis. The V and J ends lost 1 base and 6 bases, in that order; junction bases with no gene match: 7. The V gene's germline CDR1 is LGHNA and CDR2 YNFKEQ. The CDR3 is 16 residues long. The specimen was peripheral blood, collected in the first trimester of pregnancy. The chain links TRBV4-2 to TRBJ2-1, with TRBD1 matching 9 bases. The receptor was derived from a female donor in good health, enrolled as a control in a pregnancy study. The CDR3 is CASSQVITGGFNEQFF. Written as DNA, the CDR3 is TGTGCCAGCAGCCAAGTTATTACAGGGGGCTTCAATGAGCAGTTCTTC.